This T cell receptor beta chain originates from a study of PD-L1 blockade in urothelial cancer. Here immunoSEQ multiplex PCR was the method, and the copy in TCRdb shows in-frame clones only, minus some. The top ten clones hold roughly 3.1% of a sample with about 44,000 clones, about four fifths of them seen once. Looked up from germline, CDR1 is LNHDA and CDR2 is SQIVND (reference sequence). The CDR3 spans 13 residues. The V segment lost 4 bases and the J segment 5 bases; nucleotides outside the gene matches: 3. The rearrangement uses TRBV19 and TRBJ1-1; the match to TRBD1 covers 8 bases. The sequences come from PBMCs, collected around atezolizumab (anti-PD-L1) treatment. The receptor comes from a man between 70 and 80 years old with urothelial cancer. The CDR3: CASSRTGRTEAFF. In DNA form, the CDR3 reads TGTGCCAGTAGTAGGACAGGGCGGACTGAAGCTTTCTTT.